This T cell receptor beta chain was documented in a study of T-cell reconstitution after alpha-beta-depleted transplantation in children. Broader study findings: The high TCRbeta diversity at day 60 in some patients came from surviving recipient T cells and thymic progenitors. Once a year had passed after transplant, T-cell counts and diversity came mostly from newly produced T cells. Reportedly, only several hundred clones from non-depleted graft cells drove alpha-beta T-cell counts at about two months.

TCRbeta library construction was performed incorporating unique molecular identifiers. TCRdb reprocessed the PCR reads via MiXCR and lists one record per CDR3 protein. The sample holds about 32,000 distinct CDR3 sequences; about 6.7% are singletons and the top ten take around 25%. This clonotype appeared a few times. Its antigen remains unidentified. The V gene lost 3 bases and the J gene lost 2 bases, with 17 bases spanning the gap. The CDR3 loop spans 17 amino acids. CDR1 is MNHEY and CDR2 is SVGAGI in the germline V gene. The source material was peripheral blood, sampled 60 days after TCRalphabeta/CD19-depleted stem cell transplant. The chain recombines TRBV6-5 with TRBJ2-1, with D tentatively TRBD2 (6 bases). The source is a child in the first two years of life who had a stem cell transplant for acute myeloid leukemia, so the T cells may come from the graft donor. CDR3 amino acids: CASSYSLLRGAYNEQFF. CDR3 DNA: TGTGCCAGCAGTTATTCTCTCTTGCGGGGCGCCTACAATGAGCAGTTCTTC.